The present T cell receptor (beta chain) was sequenced within a study of cytomegalovirus exposure and HLA in healthy donors. To note about this clone: The antigen remains unidentified.

Study results and limitations: In a later analysis, 16,951 TCR beta sequences were associated with HLA alleles at 0.05 false discovery rate. It emerged from a later analysis that several of the most significant clusters appeared to be linked to common viral pathogens. Most TCR beta V segments were productive about 87% or about 30% of the time in an earlier analysis. Later on, an analysis showed TCR association rates differing by HLA locus, with DRB1 the most and HLA-C the fewest.

Primers included in the PCR were 60 Vbeta and 13 Jbeta primers. Libraries were prepared by immunoSEQ multiplex PCR; TCRdb keeps only in-frame clonotypes and omits some of them. The sample has about 160,000 clones, approximately 86% seen once; the top ten hold about 2.1%. CDR1 is MDHEN and CDR2 is SYDVKM in the germline V gene. Deletions cut 5 bases from V and 1 base from J, with 9 bases between. This CDR3 has 14 amino acids. Sequenced sample: PBMCs. The genes are TRBV28 and TRBJ1-3, with unresolved D. The sequence was collected from a woman aged 18-30 years in good health and CMV-seronegative. CDR3 coding DNA: TGTGCCAGCAGTGTCGGGTTATCTGGAAACACCATATATTTT. Amino acid sequence: CASSVGLSGNTIYF.